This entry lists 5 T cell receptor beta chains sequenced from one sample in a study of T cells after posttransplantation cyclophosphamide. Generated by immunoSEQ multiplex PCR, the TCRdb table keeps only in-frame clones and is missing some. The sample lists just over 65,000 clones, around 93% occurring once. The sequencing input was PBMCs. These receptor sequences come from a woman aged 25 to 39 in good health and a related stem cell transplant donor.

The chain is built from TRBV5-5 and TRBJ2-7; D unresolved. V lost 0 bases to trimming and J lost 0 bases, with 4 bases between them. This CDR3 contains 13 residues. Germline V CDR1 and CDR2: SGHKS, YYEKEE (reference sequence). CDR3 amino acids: CASSLGHSYEQYF. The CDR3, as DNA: TGTGCCAGCAGCTTGGGACACTCCTACGAGCAGTACTTC.

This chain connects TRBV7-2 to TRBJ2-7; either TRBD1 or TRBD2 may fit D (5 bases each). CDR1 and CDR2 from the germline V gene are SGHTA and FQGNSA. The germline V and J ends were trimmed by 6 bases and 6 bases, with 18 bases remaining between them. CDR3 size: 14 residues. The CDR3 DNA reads TGTGCCAGCAGGGGACCCCCAAAGACGGGCGAGCAGTACTTC. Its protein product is CASRGPPKTGEQYF.

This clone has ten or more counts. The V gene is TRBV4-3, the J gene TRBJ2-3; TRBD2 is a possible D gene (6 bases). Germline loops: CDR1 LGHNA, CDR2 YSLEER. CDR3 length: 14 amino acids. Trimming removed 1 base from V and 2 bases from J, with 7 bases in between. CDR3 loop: CASSQAGDTDTQYF. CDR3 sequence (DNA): TGCGCCAGCAGCCAAGCGGGGGACACAGATACGCAGTATTTT.

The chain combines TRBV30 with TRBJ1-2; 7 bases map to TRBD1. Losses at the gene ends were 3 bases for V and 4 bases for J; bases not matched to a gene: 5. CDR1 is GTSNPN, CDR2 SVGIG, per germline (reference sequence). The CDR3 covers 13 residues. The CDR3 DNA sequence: TGTGCCTGGAGACCCGGGACAGTCTATGGCTACACCTTC. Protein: CAWRPGTVYGYTF.

The CDR3 DNA follows: TGTGCCAGTAGTTCACAGGGCGGGGACACTGAAGCTTTCTTT. Encoded protein: CASSSQGGDTEAFF. This chain uses TRBV19 with TRBJ1-1, with a possible D match to TRBD1 (6 bases). Trimming removed 5 bases at V and 3 bases at J, with 13 bases between. The germline CDR1 and CDR2 sequences are LNHDA and SQIVND (reference sequence). CDR3 length: 14 residues.